The clone carrying this T cell receptor (beta chain) was counted a few times. One end of the junction is discordant with germline, which a read error may explain. Germline V CDR1 and CDR2: SSHAT, FNYEAQ (reference sequence). The CDR3 is made up of 14 amino acids. The data are from a study of T-cell memory formation after mild COVID-19. Study overall: TCR clusters were mostly confined to one donor each.

From the 5' RACE reads, TCRdb called clonotypes with MiXCR, one entry per CDR3 protein. The sample carries about 290,000 distinct CDR3 sequences, more than 15% recorded once. Sequenced input: PBMCs or a T cell subset sorted from them (not recorded which). The rearrangement links TRBV7-7 to TRBJ2-3, with D perhaps TRBD1 (6 bases). The receptor comes from a man younger than 35 who had mild COVID-19 (a few samples of this study predate the infection). Cell type and time point are not known. CDR3 sequence: CASSPTGFADTQYF. As DNA, the CDR3 is TGTGCTAGCAGCCCCACAGGGTTCGCGGATACGCAGTATTTT.